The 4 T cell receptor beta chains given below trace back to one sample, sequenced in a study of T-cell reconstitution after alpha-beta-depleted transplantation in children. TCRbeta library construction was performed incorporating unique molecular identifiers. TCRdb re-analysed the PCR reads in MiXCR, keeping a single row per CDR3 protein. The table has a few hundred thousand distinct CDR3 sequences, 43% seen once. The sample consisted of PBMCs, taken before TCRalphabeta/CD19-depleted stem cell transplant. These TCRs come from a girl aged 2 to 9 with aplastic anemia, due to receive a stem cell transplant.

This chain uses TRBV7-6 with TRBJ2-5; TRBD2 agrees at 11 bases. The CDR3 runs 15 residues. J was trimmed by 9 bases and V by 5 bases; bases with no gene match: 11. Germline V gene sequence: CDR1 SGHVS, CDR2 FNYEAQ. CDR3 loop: CASSALPLAGEAQYF. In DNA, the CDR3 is TGTGCCAGCAGCGCACTACCACTAGCGGGGGAGGCCCAGTACTTC.

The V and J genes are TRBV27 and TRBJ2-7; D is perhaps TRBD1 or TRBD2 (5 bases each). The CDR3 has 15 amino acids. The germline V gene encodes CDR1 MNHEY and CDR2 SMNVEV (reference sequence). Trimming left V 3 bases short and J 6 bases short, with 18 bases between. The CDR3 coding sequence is TGTGCCAGCAGTTTCTCGGCAGGGAGCAAGGGCGAGCAGTACTTC. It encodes CASSFSAGSKGEQYF.

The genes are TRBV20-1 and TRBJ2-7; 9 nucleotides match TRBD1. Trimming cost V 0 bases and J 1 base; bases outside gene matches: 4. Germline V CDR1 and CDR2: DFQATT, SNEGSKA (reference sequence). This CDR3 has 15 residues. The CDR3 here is CSARDGGTGSYEQYF. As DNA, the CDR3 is TGCAGTGCTAGAGACGGCGGGACAGGGTCCTACGAGCAGTACTTC.

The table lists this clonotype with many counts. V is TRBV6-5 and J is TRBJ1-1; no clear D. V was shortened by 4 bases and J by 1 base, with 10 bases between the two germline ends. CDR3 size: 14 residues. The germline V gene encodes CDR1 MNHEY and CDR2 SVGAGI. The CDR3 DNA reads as TGTGCCAGCAGTTCCGACTTATGGAACACTGAAGCTTTCTTT. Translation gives CASSSDLWNTEAFF.